Below are 25 T cell receptor beta chains sequenced from a single sample in a study of blood T cell repertoires in COVID-19. Measured with immunoSEQ multiplex PCR; TCRdb has only the in-frame clones, and not every one. Of approximately 60,000 clones in the sample, roughly 85% were seen once. The material sequenced was peripheral blood. All receptors come from a human donor in a cohort sampled during active COVID-19.

The chain joins TRBV6-6 to TRBJ1-1, with 7 bases fitting TRBD1. Trimming took 5 bases from V and 5 from J; bases not matched to a gene: 5. Germline assignment: CDR1 MNHNY and CDR2 SVGAGI (reference sequence). CDR3 length: 13 amino acids. The CDR3 nucleotides read TGTGCCAGCAGTCTAACAGGGGATACTGAAGCTTTCTTT. It encodes CASSLTGDTEAFF.

The V and J genes are TRBV7-6 and TRBJ2-1; 7 bases are shared with TRBD2. Looked up from germline, CDR1 is SGHVS and CDR2 is FNYEAQ. Trimming took 5 bases from V and 7 from J; bases not matched to a gene: 17. The CDR3 spans 17 residues. The CDR3 bases are TGTGCCAGCAGCCCGAGGGGTGTATGGGGGGGGACGAATGAGCAGTTCTTC. Translated: CASSPRGVWGGTNEQFF.

This chain links TRBV6-5 with TRBJ2-7; TRBD2 matches at 8 bases. The CDR3 spans 15 residues. CDR1 and CDR2 (germline): MNHEY, SVGAGI. The junction had 10 bases not matched to a gene; V was cut back by 6 bases and J by 3 bases. The CDR3 loop is CASRRGATPDYEQYF. The CDR3 nucleotides are TGTGCCAGCAGGCGGGGGGCAACCCCCGACTACGAGCAGTACTTC.

The chain carries TRBV5-5 and TRBJ1-2; 10 bases match TRBD1. Trimming cost V 2 bases and J 6 bases; bases outside gene matches: 10. This CDR3 has 16 residues. Germline CDR1 is SGHKS and CDR2 is YYEKEE (reference sequence). The CDR3 region is CASSLIRGTGADGYTF. CDR3 bases: TGTGCCAGCAGCTTAATCCGAGGGACAGGGGCCGATGGCTACACCTTC.

The V gene is TRBV27, the J gene TRBJ2-3; possibly TRBD2 for D (6 bases). In germline, CDR1 is MNHEY, CDR2 SMNVEV (reference sequence). The CDR3 consists of 15 residues. Trimming removed 4 bases from V and 4 bases from J, with 15 bases in between. CDR3 region: CASSSHSGWADTQYF. CDR3 DNA: TGTGCCAGCAGTTCGCATAGCGGTTGGGCAGATACGCAGTATTTT.

V and J are TRBV4-3 and TRBJ2-7; 9 positions agree with TRBD1. The germline CDR1 and CDR2 sequences are LGHNA and YSLEER. The V and J ends lost 0 bases and 3 bases, in that order; junction bases with no gene match: 12. This CDR3 is built from 18 residues. The CDR3 sequence: CASSQEILTGTGHYEQYF. The CDR3 DNA is TGCGCCAGCAGCCAAGAGATCCTGACCGGGACAGGGCACTACGAGCAGTACTTC.

The CDR3 here is CASSPPGGEQYF. Written as DNA, the CDR3 is TGTGCCAGCAGCCCCCCCGGGGGCGAGCAGTACTTC. The chain links TRBV11-2 to TRBJ2-7, with D possibly being TRBD2 (6 bases). The CDR3 runs to 12 residues. V was clipped by 5 bases and J by 6 bases, with 11 bases between them. Germline V gene sequence: CDR1 SGHAT, CDR2 FQNNGV.

The sample holds a few counts of this clone. V gene TRBV19 combines with J gene TRBJ1-5; D unresolved. CDR3 size: 15 residues. In germline, CDR1 is LNHDA, CDR2 SQIVND (reference sequence). V lost 0 bases and J 3 bases, leaving 9 bases between the germline ends. The CDR3, as DNA: TGTGCCAGTAGTATAGAGGGCAGCTACAATCAGCCCCAGCATTTT. This translates into CASSIEGSYNQPQHF.

The chain uses TRBV3-1 (or the pseudogene TRBV3-2) and TRBJ2-1; 10 bases agree with TRBD1. J lost 7 bases, V lost 3 bases, and 15 bases had no gene match. Germline CDR1 LGHDT, CDR2 YNNKEL (reference sequence). The CDR3 is 18 residues long. In DNA, the CDR3 is TGTGCCAGCAGCCATTGGGCCGCCGGGACAGGGGTTTCTAATGAGCAGTTCTTC. Its translation: CASSHWAAGTGVSNEQFF.

The chain recombines TRBV5-1 with TRBJ2-1; 7 nucleotides align to TRBD1. Germline CDR1 is SGHRS and CDR2 is YFSETQ. V shed 4 bases, J shed 6 bases, and the junction held 10 bases outside the gene matches. This CDR3 comprises 15 residues. CDR3 amino acids: CASSPGQATTNEQFF. The DNA for the CDR3 is TGCGCCAGCAGCCCCGGACAGGCAACAACCAATGAGCAGTTCTTC.

The rearrangement links TRBV7-2 to TRBJ1-2, with 10 bases fitting TRBD1. The CDR3 length is 14 residues. After removal of 1 base from V and 6 bases from J, the junction contained 2 bases not matched to a gene. In germline, CDR1 is SGHTA, CDR2 FQGNSA. The CDR3 reads CASSLGTGGDGYTF. CDR3 DNA sequence: TGTGCCAGCAGCTTAGGGACAGGGGGGGATGGCTACACCTTC.

The rearrangement links TRBV3-1 (or the pseudogene TRBV3-2) to TRBJ2-7; D call uncertain. The CDR3 has 12 amino acids. The germline V gene has CDR1 LGHDT and CDR2 YNNKEL (reference sequence). V was pared by 4 bases and J by 4 bases, with 8 bases between. CDR3 in amino acids: CASSLTGYEQYF. In DNA, the CDR3 is TGTGCCAGCAGCCTCACGGGTTACGAGCAGTACTTC.

V gene TRBV9 combines with J gene TRBJ2-5; 13 bases fit TRBD2. In germline, CDR1 is SGDLS, CDR2 YYNGEE. Trimming cost V 0 bases and J 4 bases; bases outside gene matches: 9. This CDR3 is 18 amino acids long. CDR3: CASSVGRTSGGEVETQYF. CDR3 DNA: TGTGCCAGCAGCGTAGGCCGGACTAGCGGGGGCGAAGTAGAGACCCAGTACTTC.

The chain recombines TRBV19 with TRBJ2-7, with TRBD1 identical over 8 bases. The junction had 6 bases not matched to a gene; V was cut back by 8 bases and J by 0 bases. CDR1 and CDR2 from the germline V gene are LNHDA and SQIVND (reference sequence). CDR3 length equals 14 residues. DNA for the CDR3: TGTGCCAGTCGATCCGGGACAGGCTCCTACGAGCAGTACTTC. Its protein is CASRSGTGSYEQYF.

The V call is TRBV9, the J call TRBJ2-3, with unresolved D. CDR1 is SGDLS, CDR2 YYNGEE, per germline. Deletions cut 0 bases from V and 6 bases from J, with 14 bases between. This CDR3 spans 15 amino acids. DNA for the CDR3: TGTGCCAGCAGCGTAGCTGGGCCTTTGTGGGATACGCAGTATTTT. Protein product: CASSVAGPLWDTQYF.

The gene calls are TRBV14 and TRBJ1-6, with a possible D match to TRBD1 (6 bases). The ends were cut back, 5 bases at V and 2 bases at J, with 13 bases in the middle. This CDR3 has 16 residues. Germline CDR1 reads SGHDN; CDR2 reads FVKESK. The CDR3 loop reads CASSKRTATYNSPLHF. Written as DNA, the CDR3 is TGTGCCAGCAGCAAGCGGACAGCTACCTATAATTCACCCCTCCACTTT.

This chain uses TRBV27 with TRBJ2-7; 9 bases agree with TRBD1. Germline V CDR1 and CDR2: MNHEY, SMNVEV (reference sequence). CDR3 length: 15 amino acids. V dropped 2 bases and J dropped 4; count of bases not matched to a gene: 6. DNA for the CDR3: TGTGCCAGCAGTTTACCGGGACAGGGCGGATACGAGCAGTACTTC. Residues: CASSLPGQGGYEQYF.

The J gene is TRBJ2-7, the V gene TRBV19, with D possibly matching TRBD1 (5 bases). CDR3 size: 13 residues. Germline CDR1 reads LNHDA; CDR2 reads SQIVND (reference sequence). The V and J ends lost 1 base and 3 bases respectively, with 7 bases between them. This CDR3 is CASSIGGRYEQYF. The CDR3 bases are TGTGCCAGTAGTATAGGGGGCCGCTACGAGCAGTACTTC.

This chain connects TRBV7-9 to TRBJ2-7; no firm D call. The CDR3 length is 14 residues. V was clipped by 5 bases and J by 0 bases, with 11 bases between them. In germline, CDR1 is SEHNR, CDR2 FQNEAQ (reference sequence). CDR3 residues: CASSPDTSSYEQYF. The CDR3 DNA reads TGTGCCAGCAGCCCCGACACCAGCTCCTACGAGCAGTACTTC.

This chain joins TRBV7-9 and TRBJ2-3, with 9 bases fitting TRBD2. The germline gives CDR1 SEHNR, CDR2 FQNEAQ (reference sequence). CDR3 length equals 14 residues. The ends lost 5 bases at V and 4 bases at J; junction bases unmatched: 4. This chain's CDR3 is CASSPAGGPDTQYF. The CDR3 nucleotides read TGTGCCAGCAGCCCAGCGGGGGGTCCAGATACGCAGTATTTT.

The V call is TRBV7-2, the J call TRBJ2-3, with D possibly being TRBD1 (5 bases). Germline-derived CDR1 and CDR2 are SGHTA and FQGNSA. The V end was cut by 6 bases, the J end by 3 bases, with 13 bases between. The CDR3 consists of 14 residues. The CDR3 nucleotides read TGTGCCAGCAGACTGACAGCAACAACAGATACGCAGTATTTT. This encodes CASRLTATTDTQYF.

The gene calls are TRBV7-8 and TRBJ2-5; D not resolved. CDR3 length equals 13 residues. Germline assignment: CDR1 SGHVS and CDR2 FQNEAQ. V was cut by 5 bases and J by 1 base, with 8 bases left in between. CDR3 loop: CASSRQVQETQYF. In nucleotides, the CDR3 is TGTGCCAGCAGCCGGCAGGTCCAAGAGACCCAGTACTTC.

The rearrangement joins TRBV12-3 or TRBV12-4 to TRBJ2-5; 8 bases are a match to TRBD2. V shed 6 bases and J 5 bases; nucleotides not matched to a gene: 2. The CDR3 is 12 residues long. In DNA form, the CDR3 reads TGTGCCAGCAGACGGGGGGGCGAGACCCAGTACTTC. This sequence encodes CASRRGGETQYF.

This chain links TRBV6-5 with TRBJ2-7; TRBD1 aligns across 8 bases. Losses at the gene ends were 2 bases for V and 2 bases for J; bases not matched to a gene: 8. Germline V gene sequence: CDR1 MNHEY, CDR2 SVGAGI. The CDR3 is 16 residues long. Here the CDR3 DNA reads TGTGCCAGCAGTTACGCAGGACAGGGAGCCGCCTACGAGCAGTACTTC. Its translation is CASSYAGQGAAYEQYF.

The chain couples TRBV29-1 to TRBJ1-2; D may be TRBD1 (5 bases). CDR3 length equals 13 residues. Per germline, CDR1 SQVTM and CDR2 ANQGSEA. V lost 3 bases to trimming and J lost 0 bases, with 8 bases between them. The CDR3 DNA follows: TGCAGCGTTGAGGGGGGTTCTAACTATGGCTACACCTTC. Translating gives CSVEGGSNYGYTF.